The 21 T cell receptor beta chains listed next were all sequenced from one sample in a study of CD8 T cells in ankylosing spondylitis. Study conclusions and caveats: Characteristic of ankylosing spondylitis blood, it appeared, was a TCR beta motif comprising several highly homologous variants.

The antigens for these receptors are not known. MiXCR, run by TCRdb on the 5' RACE reads, gives a single entry per CDR3 protein. The sample includes 800,000 to 900,000 distinct CDR3 sequences, about 12% of them seen just once. Sample: blood, either unsorted or a sorted T cell fraction (not recorded which). The origin of the receptors is a male donor with ankylosing spondylitis.

This rearrangement joins TRBV29-1 to TRBJ2-4, with TRBD2 as a possible D gene (5 bases). Germline V CDR1 and CDR2: SQVTM, ANQGSEA. V was cut by 5 bases and J by 8 bases, with 10 bases left in between. This CDR3 has 11 amino acids. The CDR3 region has the DNA TGCAGCGTTAGTTCCGGGGACATTCAGTACTTC. Protein: CSVSSGDIQYF.

This clonotype has only a few counts. The DNA of the CDR3 is TGTGCCAGCAGCTTAACTACAGGGAACATTCAGTACTTC. This codes for CASSLTTGNIQYF. The chain has TRBV7-8 and TRBJ2-4, with TRBD1 as a possible D gene (6 bases). CDR1 and CDR2 from the germline V gene are SGHVS and FQNEAQ. V lost 2 bases and J lost 7, with 9 bases in between. The CDR3 is 13 amino acids.

This clonotype was picked up a small number of times. CDR3 in amino acids: CASSLRLAGYTF. CDR3 DNA sequence: TGTGCCAGCAGTTTGCGTTTGGCTGGCTACACCTTC. The rearrangement uses TRBV12-3 or TRBV12-4 and TRBJ1-2, with D unclear. The CDR3 runs to 12 residues. V lost 3 bases to trimming and J lost 7 bases, with 9 bases between them.

In this sample, this clonotype turned up a few times. CDR3 bases: TGCGCCAGCAGCTTGGACGATAGCGCGTACAATGAGCAGTTCTTC. Its protein product is CASSLDDSAYNEQFF. The chain recombines TRBV5-1 with TRBJ2-1; D perhaps matches TRBD2 (5 bases). This CDR3 comprises 15 residues. Trimming pared 0 bases from V and 4 bases from J, leaving 11 bases between. From germline, CDR1 is SGHRS and CDR2 YFSETQ.

The rearrangement joins TRBV10-3 to TRBJ2-7; 10 bases map to TRBD1. CDR1 and CDR2 (germline): ENHRY, SYGVKD. CDR3 size: 15 residues. Trimming removed 4 bases from V and 4 bases from J; junction bases left unmatched: 7. As DNA, the CDR3 is TGTGCCATCAGTGGGCAGGACAGGGGGGGATACGAGCAGTACTTC. This translates into CAISGQDRGGYEQYF.

This clonotype was detected a few times. V usage is TRBV28 and J usage is TRBJ1-2, with a possible D match to TRBD1 (6 bases). Germline V gene data show CDR1 as MDHEN and CDR2 as SYDVKM. This CDR3 has 17 residues. V lost 4 bases, J lost 7 bases, and 25 bases lay in between. Here the CDR3 DNA reads TGTGCCAGCAGTTCTCCGGGGGACACGCGAAGGGGAAGTGGCTACACCTTC. Its translation is CASSSPGDTRRGSGYTF.

Many counts were recorded for this clonotype. The gene calls are TRBV5-5 and TRBJ2-1, with D unclear. V was clipped by 0 bases and J by 4 bases, with 11 bases between them. The germline V gene has CDR1 SGHKS and CDR2 YYEKEE (reference sequence). The CDR3 length is 15 residues. The CDR3 protein is CASSLGVGVYNEQFF. In DNA form, the CDR3 reads TGTGCCAGCAGCTTGGGGGTAGGAGTATACAATGAGCAGTTCTTC. Based on the CDR3 plus reference TRBV5-5 and TRBJ2-1, the full variable domain is DAGVTQSPTHLIKTRGQQVTLRCSPISGHKSVSWYQQVLGQGPQFIFQYYEKEERGRGNFPDRFSARQFPNYSSELNVNALLLGDSALYLCASSLGVGVYNEQFFGPGTRLTVL.

This chain links TRBV24-1 with TRBJ1-3, with D unclear. Deletions cut 4 bases from V and 2 bases from J, with 11 bases between. This CDR3 contains 15 residues. Looked up from germline, CDR1 is KGHDR and CDR2 is SFDVKD. The CDR3 DNA sequence: TGTGCCACCAGTGACCCTGGGAGGGCTGGAAACACCATATATTTT. It specifies CATSDPGRAGNTIYF.

The chain couples TRBV20-1 to TRBJ2-7, with 12 bases that match TRBD2. Germline loops: CDR1 DFQATT, CDR2 SNEGSKA (reference sequence). V dropped 3 bases and J dropped 6; count of bases not matched to a gene: 3. The CDR3 runs 13 residues. For the CDR3, the DNA is TGCAGTGCTAGTGGACTAGCGGGGCTCGAGCAGTACTTC. Protein product: CSASGLAGLEQYF.

This clonotype showed up many times. The chain carries TRBV29-1 and TRBJ2-2; a possible D gene is TRBD1 (6 bases). The CDR3 sequence is 13 residues long. Per germline, CDR1 SQVTM and CDR2 ANQGSEA. With 6 bases removed from V and 3 bases from J, the gap between germline ends came to 11 bases. CDR3 protein: CSVAGQYTGELFF. The CDR3 bases are TGCAGCGTCGCCGGACAGTACACCGGGGAGCTGTTTTTT.

This clonotype was counted a few times. The chain recombines TRBV6-5 with TRBJ1-5, with 11 positions matching TRBD1. Germline V gene sequence: CDR1 MNHEY, CDR2 SVGAGI. The CDR3 extends over 19 amino acids. The V gene end was trimmed by 1 base and the J gene end by 4 bases; junction bases not matched to a gene: 12. CDR3 sequence (DNA): TGTGCCAGCAGTTACTATAGGACAGGGGGCCAGTGGGGGAATCAGCCCCAGCATTTT. Amino acid sequence: CASSYYRTGGQWGNQPQHF.

The rearrangement joins TRBV5-1 to TRBJ2-1; 14 nucleotides align to TRBD2. Germline CDR1 and CDR2: SGHRS and YFSETQ. The CDR3 runs to 15 residues. The V gene end was trimmed by 4 bases and the J gene end by 9 bases; junction bases not matched to a gene: 6. CDR3 amino acids: CASSTGLAGATEQFF. CDR3 nucleotides: TGCGCCAGCAGCACGGGACTAGCGGGAGCCACTGAGCAGTTCTTC.

This clonotype has a count of ten or more. The chain recombines TRBV5-1 with TRBJ1-1, with D possibly TRBD1 on 5 matching bases. Germline V CDR1 and CDR2: SGHRS, YFSETQ. The CDR3 sequence is 14 residues long. Trimming pared 5 bases from V and 3 bases from J, leaving 14 bases between. CDR3 nucleotide sequence: TGCGCCAGCAGATCCCCGGGGACTCACACTGAAGCTTTCTTT. Its translation is CASRSPGTHTEAFF.

This clonotype has ten or more counts. The rearrangement joins TRBV20-1 to TRBJ1-2; D remains ambiguous. The CDR3 covers 13 residues. The germline V and J ends were trimmed by 6 bases and 7 bases, with 18 bases remaining between them. The germline V gene has CDR1 DFQATT and CDR2 SNEGSKA (reference sequence). In DNA form, the CDR3 reads TGCAGTGCAAAGGAGAGTACCCTCAGTGGCTACACCTTC. This encodes CSAKESTLSGYTF.

In its sample, this clonotype was seen a few times. The V and J genes are TRBV6-1 and TRBJ1-1; TRBD1 matches at 8 bases. The CDR3 totals 13 residues. Germline V lookup: CDR1 MNHNS, CDR2 SASEGT. V lost 6 bases and J lost 4; bases outside the gene matches: 4. CDR3 protein: CASRMGQATEAFF. CDR3 DNA sequence: TGTGCCAGCAGAATGGGACAGGCCACTGAAGCTTTCTTT.

The V call is TRBV6-5, the J call TRBJ1-5; 7 bases are shared with TRBD1. CDR1 is MNHEY, CDR2 SVGAGI, per germline. The CDR3 has 18 residues. With 4 bases clipped from V and 0 bases from J, the junction kept 12 bases outside the gene matches. For the CDR3, the DNA is TGTGCCAGCAGTTTCAGGGCAGGGGGGGTCGATAGCAATCAGCCCCAGCATTTT. Protein: CASSFRAGGVDSNQPQHF.

This chain uses TRBV12-3 or TRBV12-4 with TRBJ2-2; 14 bases map to TRBD2. V lost 8 bases, J lost 5 bases, and 1 base stayed unmatched. This CDR3 is built from 14 residues. This CDR3 is CASGTSGGTGELFF. The CDR3 DNA reads as TGTGCCAGCGGGACTAGCGGGGGAACCGGGGAGCTGTTTTTT.

This clonotype was seen a handful of times. The chain links TRBV4-2 to TRBJ2-5; D unclear. V was cut by 0 bases and J by 7 bases, with 9 bases left in between. Germline values: CDR1 LGHNA, CDR2 YNFKEQ. The CDR3 consists of 13 residues. CDR3: CASSQDGRVTQYF. Written as DNA, the CDR3 is TGTGCCAGCAGCCAAGATGGACGGGTGACCCAGTACTTC.

This clonotype has a handful of counts. This chain joins TRBV20-1 and TRBJ2-5, with 7 bases that match TRBD2. CDR1 DFQATT and CDR2 SNEGSKA come from the germline V gene (reference sequence). CDR3 length equals 17 residues. V lost 5 bases, J lost 1 base, and 16 bases stayed unmatched. The CDR3 DNA is TGCAGTGCTCCGCGCCTGTTCGAGCGGGGATTCCAAGAGACCCAGTACTTC. Its protein product is CSAPRLFERGFQETQYF.

This clonotype was observed at least ten times. This chain connects TRBV5-1 to TRBJ2-1; D might be TRBD2 (7 bases). V was shortened by 2 bases and J by 10 bases, with 19 bases between the two germline ends. CDR3 length equals 15 residues. Looked up from germline, CDR1 is SGHRS and CDR2 is YFSETQ. CDR3 bases: TGCGCCAGCAGCTTAGGGGGAGGGCAGGAAGGAGAGCAGTTCTTC. Its protein product is CASSLGGGQEGEQFF.

The gene calls are TRBV5-1 and TRBJ1-6; 8 bases fit TRBD1. The CDR3 loop spans 15 amino acids. The J segment lost 8 bases and the V segment lost 3 bases, leaving 7 bases of the junction unmatched. Germline CDR1 reads SGHRS; CDR2 reads YFSETQ. The CDR3 loop reads CASSSIGQGDSPLHF. CDR3 nucleotides: TGCGCCAGCAGCTCAATTGGACAGGGCGATTCACCCCTCCACTTT.